The 19 T cell receptor beta chains listed next were all sequenced from one sample in a study of blood T cell repertoires in COVID-19. TCRdb's copy holds only in-frame clones and misses some; the assay was immunoSEQ multiplex PCR. Here the sample spans about 410,000 clones, around 86% being singletons. Sequences were obtained from peripheral blood. Receptors were obtained from a woman aged 30 to 39 with active or convalescent COVID-19.

In regard to this clone: The same CDR3 also results from other DNA sequences found in this sample. This chain connects TRBV6-5 to TRBJ2-1; TRBD2 aligns across 9 bases. CDR1 is MNHEY, CDR2 SVGAGI, per germline. This CDR3 has 16 amino acids. Trimming cost V 0 bases and J 4 bases; bases outside gene matches: 4. The CDR3 coding sequence is TGTGCCAGCAGTTACTCTAGCGGGGGCTTATACAATGAGCAGTTCTTC. This sequence encodes CASSYSSGGLYNEQFF.

The chain couples TRBV6-5 to TRBJ1-4, with a weak D call TRBD1 (6 bases). This CDR3 contains 14 residues. Germline CDR1 and CDR2: MNHEY and SVGAGI. V shed 0 bases and J shed 12 bases, with 14 bases lying between them. CDR3 DNA sequence: TGTGCCAGCAGTTACTCGAGGGTAGGGGGAGAACTGTTTTTT. It specifies CASSYSRVGGELFF.

V and J are TRBV6-6 and TRBJ1-1; tentatively, D is TRBD1 (6 bases). From germline, CDR1 is MNHNY and CDR2 SVGAGI (reference sequence). V shed 5 bases and J shed 4 bases, with 11 bases lying between them. The CDR3 is 13 residues long. CDR3 residues: CASSRDTFTEAFF. CDR3 sequence (DNA): TGTGCCAGCAGTCGGGACACCTTCACTGAAGCTTTCTTT.

The gene calls are TRBV7-8 and TRBJ2-5; no reliable D call. Trimming removed 5 bases at V and 5 bases at J, with 12 bases between. The germline V gene has CDR1 SGHVS and CDR2 FQNEAQ. This CDR3 region has 13 residues. The chain's CDR3 is CASSLLRAETQYF. The CDR3 coding sequence is TGTGCCAGCAGCCTCTTAAGAGCGGAGACCCAGTACTTC.

The chain combines TRBV6-5 with TRBJ2-1, with 7 positions matching TRBD1. V lost 6 bases, J lost 10 bases, and 3 bases stayed unmatched. Looked up from germline, CDR1 is MNHEY and CDR2 is SVGAGI. This CDR3 has 11 residues. CDR3: CASRTGIEQFF. CDR3 bases: TGTGCCAGCAGGACAGGGATCGAGCAGTTCTTC.

The chain couples TRBV5-1 to TRBJ2-1, with D possibly matching TRBD2 (6 bases). Trimming removed 7 bases from V and 0 bases from J, with 8 bases in between. The CDR3 covers 13 residues. In germline, CDR1 is SGHRS, CDR2 YFSETQ. This chain's CDR3 is CASGGTSYNEQFF. The CDR3 DNA is TGCGCCAGCGGGGGGACCTCCTACAATGAGCAGTTCTTC.

The CDR3 DNA reads as TGTGCCTCCCACCGGGACAGAGAGACCTACGAGCAGTACTTC. Translating gives CASHRDRETYEQYF. The J gene is TRBJ2-7, the V gene TRBV10-3, with 7 bases matching TRBD1. V shed 11 bases and J 2 bases; nucleotides not matched to a gene: 12. Germline values: CDR1 ENHRY, CDR2 SYGVKD. The CDR3 consists of 14 residues.

This clone was recorded a few times. The rearrangement joins TRBV7-2 to TRBJ2-7; TRBD1 agrees at 8 bases. After removal of 9 bases from V and 2 bases from J, the junction contained 15 bases not matched to a gene. CDR1 and CDR2 (germline): SGHTA, FQGNSA. This CDR3 contains 16 residues. Written as DNA, the CDR3 is TGTGCCAGTCAATTTCAGACGGGGGACAGGCCCTACGAGCAGTACTTC. This sequence encodes CASQFQTGDRPYEQYF.

This chain's CDR3 is CASSLTGGPNEKLFF. Here the CDR3 DNA reads TGCGCCAGCAGCTTGACAGGGGGCCCTAATGAAAAACTGTTTTTT. The chain carries TRBV5-1 and TRBJ1-4, with TRBD1 matching 9 bases. Trimming took 1 base from V and 3 from J; bases not matched to a gene: 1. Per the germline V gene, CDR1 is SGHRS and CDR2 is YFSETQ. The CDR3 contains 15 residues.

The V and J genes are TRBV4-1 and TRBJ2-1, with a tentative D call TRBD1 (5 bases). Looked up from germline, CDR1 is MGHRA and CDR2 is YSYEKL. CDR3 length: 16 amino acids. Trimming removed 1 base at V and 4 bases at J, with 14 bases between. CDR3 nucleotides: TGCGCCAGCAGCCAAGTGGACATCCTGACGTACAATGAGCAGTTCTTC. It translates to CASSQVDILTYNEQFF.

The J gene is TRBJ1-5, the V gene TRBV7-8; TRBD1 agrees at 8 bases. The CDR3 contains 18 residues. Unmatched junction bases numbered 13, after V lost 6 bases and J lost 0 bases. Looked up from germline, CDR1 is SGHVS and CDR2 is FQNEAQ. This chain's CDR3 is CASSPSYRDRLSNQPQHF. The CDR3 nucleotides are TGTGCCAGCAGTCCGAGCTACCGGGACAGGCTTAGCAATCAGCCCCAGCATTTT.

This chain uses TRBV18 with TRBJ2-2, with 8 bases matching TRBD1. The trim removed 4 bases at V and 5 bases at J, leaving 6 bases unmatched. The CDR3 totals 15 residues. Looked up from germline, CDR1 is KGHSH and CDR2 is LQKENI. This CDR3 is CASSHQGALTGELFF. CDR3 nucleotides: TGTGCCAGCTCACACCAGGGGGCGCTTACCGGGGAGCTGTTTTTT.

The chain links TRBV2 to TRBJ1-2; the match to TRBD1 covers 8 bases. V was pared by 7 bases and J by 7 bases, with 11 bases of the junction left unmatched. Germline lookup yields CDR1 SNHLY and CDR2 FYNNEI. The CDR3 covers 14 residues. CDR3 amino acids: CASTREDRDRGYTF. The CDR3 coding sequence is TGTGCCAGCACCAGGGAGGACAGGGATCGTGGCTACACCTTC.

The gene calls are TRBV2 and TRBJ2-5, with D maybe TRBD1 (6 bases). The CDR3 is 14 residues long. Germline-derived CDR1 and CDR2 are SNHLY and FYNNEI. V lost 5 bases, J lost 4 bases, and 14 bases lay in between. The chain's CDR3 is CASSSQMGAETQYF. In nucleotides, the CDR3 is TGTGCCAGCAGTTCCCAAATGGGGGCAGAGACCCAGTACTTC.

The chain uses TRBV18 and TRBJ2-1, with D uncertain. Trimming removed 6 bases from V and 0 bases from J, with 6 bases in between. This CDR3 is built from 13 residues. The V gene's germline CDR1 is KGHSH and CDR2 LQKENI. The DNA of the CDR3 is TGTGCCAGCTCGTTGGCCTCCTACAATGAGCAGTTCTTC. Its protein product is CASSLASYNEQFF.

V gene TRBV5-8 combines with J gene TRBJ1-2; TRBD1 matches 8 bases. The CDR3 covers 16 residues. Trimming cost V 0 bases and J 4 bases; bases outside gene matches: 8. Per the germline V gene, CDR1 is SGHTS and CDR2 is YDEGEE. This CDR3 is CASSLVGQGPSYGYTF. CDR3 in DNA: TGTGCCAGCAGCTTGGTCGGACAGGGACCTAGCTATGGCTACACCTTC. Full variable domain (outside the CDR3, taken from reference TRBV5-8 and TRBJ1-2): EAGVTQSPTHLIKTRGQQATLRCSPISGHTSVYWYQQALGLGLQFLLWYDEGEERNRGNFPPRFSGRQFPNYSSELNVNALELEDSALYLCASSLVGQGPSYGYTFGSGTRLTVV.

The rearrangement links TRBV19 to TRBJ1-5, with unresolved D. The germline gives CDR1 LNHDA, CDR2 SQIVND (reference sequence). CDR3 length equals 14 residues. V was shortened by 1 base and J by 1 base, with 5 bases between the two germline ends. CDR3 in amino acids: CASSIVESNQPQHF. CDR3 DNA: TGTGCCAGTAGTATAGTGGAGAGCAATCAGCCCCAGCATTTT.

This chain's CDR3 is CSATGAGANVLTF. The CDR3 coding sequence is TGCAGCGCCACAGGGGCTGGGGCCAACGTCCTGACTTTC. This chain links TRBV29-1 with TRBJ2-6, with 7 bases matching TRBD1. The V gene end was trimmed by 7 bases and the J gene end by 2 bases; junction bases not matched to a gene: 2. This CDR3 has 13 residues. Looked up from germline, CDR1 is SQVTM and CDR2 is ANQGSEA.

The chain joins TRBV5-1 to TRBJ2-7; 13 nucleotides match TRBD2. Germline loops: CDR1 SGHRS, CDR2 YFSETQ. There are 16 residues in the CDR3. V lost 4 bases to trimming and J lost 4 bases; unmatched junction nucleotides: 8. The CDR3 region has the DNA TGCGCCAGCAGCCCCCCACTAGCGGGAGGGCCTTACGAGCAGTACTTC. As protein: CASSPPLAGGPYEQYF.